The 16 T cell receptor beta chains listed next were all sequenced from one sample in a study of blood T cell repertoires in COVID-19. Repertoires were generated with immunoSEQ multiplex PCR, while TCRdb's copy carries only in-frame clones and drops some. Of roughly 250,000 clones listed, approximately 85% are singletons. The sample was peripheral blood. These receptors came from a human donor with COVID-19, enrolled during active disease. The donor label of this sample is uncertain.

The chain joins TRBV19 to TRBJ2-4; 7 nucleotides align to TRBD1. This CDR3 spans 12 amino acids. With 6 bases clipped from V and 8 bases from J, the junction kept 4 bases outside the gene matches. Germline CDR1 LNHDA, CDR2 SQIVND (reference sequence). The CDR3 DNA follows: TGTGCCAGTAGACAGGGGACCGACATTCAGTACTTC. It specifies CASRQGTDIQYF.

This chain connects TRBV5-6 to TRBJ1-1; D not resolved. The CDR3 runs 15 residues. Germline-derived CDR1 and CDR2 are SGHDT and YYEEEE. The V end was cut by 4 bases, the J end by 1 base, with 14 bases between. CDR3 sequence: CASSRDLYWNTEAFF. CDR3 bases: TGTGCCAGCAGCCGCGACTTGTACTGGAACACTGAAGCTTTCTTT.

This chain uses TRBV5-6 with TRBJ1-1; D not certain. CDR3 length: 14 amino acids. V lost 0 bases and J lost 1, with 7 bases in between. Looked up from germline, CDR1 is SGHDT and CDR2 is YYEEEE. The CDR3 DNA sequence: TGTGCCAGCAGCTTGGAACCACAGAACACTGAAGCTTTCTTT. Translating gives CASSLEPQNTEAFF. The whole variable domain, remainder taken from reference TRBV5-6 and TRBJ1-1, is DAGVTQSPTHLIKTRGQQVTLRCSPKSGHDTVSWYQQALGQGPQFIFQYYEEEERQRGNFPDRFSGHQFPNYSSELNVNALLLGDSALYLCASSLEPQNTEAFFGQGTRLTVV.

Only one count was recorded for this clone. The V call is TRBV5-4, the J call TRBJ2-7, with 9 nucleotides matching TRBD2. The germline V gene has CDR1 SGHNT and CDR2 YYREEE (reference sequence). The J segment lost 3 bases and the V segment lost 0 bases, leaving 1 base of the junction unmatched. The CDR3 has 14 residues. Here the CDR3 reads CASSLGGRVYEQYF. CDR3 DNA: TGTGCCAGCAGCTTGGGCGGGAGGGTCTACGAGCAGTACTTC.

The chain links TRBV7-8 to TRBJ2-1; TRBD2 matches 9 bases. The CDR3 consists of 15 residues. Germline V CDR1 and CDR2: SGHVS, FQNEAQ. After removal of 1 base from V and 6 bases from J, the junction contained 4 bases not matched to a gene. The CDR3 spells CASSLETSGSNEQFF. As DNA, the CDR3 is TGTGCCAGCAGCTTAGAAACTAGCGGGTCCAATGAGCAGTTCTTC.

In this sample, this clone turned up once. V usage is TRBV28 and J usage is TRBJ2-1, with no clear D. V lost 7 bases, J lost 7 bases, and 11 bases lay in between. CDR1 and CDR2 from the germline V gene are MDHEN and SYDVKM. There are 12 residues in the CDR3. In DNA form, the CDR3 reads TGTGCCAGCACTATTTCCGGGAATGAGCAGTTCTTC. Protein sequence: CASTISGNEQFF. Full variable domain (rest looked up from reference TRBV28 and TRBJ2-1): DVKVTQSSRYLVKRTGEKVFLECVQDMDHENMFWYRQDPGLGLRLIYFSYDVKMKEKGDIPEGYSVSREKKERFSLILESASTNQTSMYLCASTISGNEQFFGPGTRLTVL.

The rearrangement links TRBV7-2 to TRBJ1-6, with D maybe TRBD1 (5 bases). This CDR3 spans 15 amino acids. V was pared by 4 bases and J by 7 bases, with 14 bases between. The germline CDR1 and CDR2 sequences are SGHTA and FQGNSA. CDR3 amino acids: CASSSSGLGNSPLHF. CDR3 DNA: TGTGCCAGCAGCTCCTCAGGGTTGGGAAATTCACCCCTCCACTTT.

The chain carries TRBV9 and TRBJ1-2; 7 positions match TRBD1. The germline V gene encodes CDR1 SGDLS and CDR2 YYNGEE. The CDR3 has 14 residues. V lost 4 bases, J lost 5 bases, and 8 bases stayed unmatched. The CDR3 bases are TGTGCCAGCAGCACCCGGGACAGCTATTATGGCTACACCTTC. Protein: CASSTRDSYYGYTF.

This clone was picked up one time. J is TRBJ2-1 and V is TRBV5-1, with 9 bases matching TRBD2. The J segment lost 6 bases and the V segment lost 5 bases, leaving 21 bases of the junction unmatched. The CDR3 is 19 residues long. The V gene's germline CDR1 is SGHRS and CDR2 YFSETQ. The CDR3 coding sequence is TGCGCCAGCAGTTTAGGGGCAGCCAGATTGCGGGAGGGCCCCAATGAGCAGTTCTTC. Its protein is CASSLGAARLREGPNEQFF.

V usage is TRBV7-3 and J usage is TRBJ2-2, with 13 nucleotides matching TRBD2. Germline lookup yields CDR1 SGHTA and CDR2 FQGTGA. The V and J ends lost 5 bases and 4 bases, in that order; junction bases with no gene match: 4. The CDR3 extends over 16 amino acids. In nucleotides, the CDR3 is TGTGCCAGCAGCGGGGGACTAGCGGGATTCACCGGGGAGCTGTTTTTT. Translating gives CASSGGLAGFTGELFF. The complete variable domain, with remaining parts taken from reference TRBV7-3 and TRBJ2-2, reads GAGVSQTPSNKVTEKGKYVELRCDPISGHTALYWYRQSLGQGPEFLIYFQGTGAADDSGLPNDRFFAVRPEGSVSTLKIQRTERGDSAVYLCASSGGLAGFTGELFFGEGSRLTVL.

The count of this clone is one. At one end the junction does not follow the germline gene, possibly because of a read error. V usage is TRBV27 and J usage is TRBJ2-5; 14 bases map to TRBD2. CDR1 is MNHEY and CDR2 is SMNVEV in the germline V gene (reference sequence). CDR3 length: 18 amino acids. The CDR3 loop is CASSLLGLAGVDRKTQYF. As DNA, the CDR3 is TGTGCCAGCAGCTTATTGGGACTAGCGGGAGTGGATAGAAAGACCCAGTACTTC.

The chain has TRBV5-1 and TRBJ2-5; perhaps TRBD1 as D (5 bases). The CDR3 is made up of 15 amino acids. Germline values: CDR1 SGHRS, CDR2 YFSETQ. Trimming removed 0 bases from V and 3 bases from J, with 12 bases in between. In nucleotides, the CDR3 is TGCGCCAGCAGCTTGGATTGGGGCGGTAAAGAGACCCAGTACTTC. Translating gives CASSLDWGGKETQYF.

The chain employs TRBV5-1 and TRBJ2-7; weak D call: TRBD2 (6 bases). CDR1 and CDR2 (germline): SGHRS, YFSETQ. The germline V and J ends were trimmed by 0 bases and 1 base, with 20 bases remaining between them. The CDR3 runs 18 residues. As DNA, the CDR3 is TGCGCCAGCAGCTTGGCGGAGCCGTCGGGGGTTCGGTCCTACGAGCAGTACTTC. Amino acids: CASSLAEPSGVRSYEQYF.

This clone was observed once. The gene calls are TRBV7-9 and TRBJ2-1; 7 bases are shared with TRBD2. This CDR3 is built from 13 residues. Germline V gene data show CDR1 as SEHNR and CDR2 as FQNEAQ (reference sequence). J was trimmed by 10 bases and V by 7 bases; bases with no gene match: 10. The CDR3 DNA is TGTGCCAGCACTATAACTCGGGGACTAGAGCAGTTCTTC. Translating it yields CASTITRGLEQFF.

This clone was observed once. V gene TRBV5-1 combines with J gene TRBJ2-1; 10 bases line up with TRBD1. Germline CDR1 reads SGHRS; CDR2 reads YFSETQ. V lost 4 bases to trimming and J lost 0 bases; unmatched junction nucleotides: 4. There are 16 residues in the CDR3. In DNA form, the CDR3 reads TGCGCCAGCAGCCGAGGACAGGGGGGCTCCTACAATGAGCAGTTCTTC. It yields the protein CASSRGQGGSYNEQFF. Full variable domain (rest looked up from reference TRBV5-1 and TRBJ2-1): KAGVTQTPRYLIKTRGQQVTLSCSPISGHRSVSWYQQTPGQGLQFLFEYFSETQRNKGNFPGRFSGRQFSNSRSEMNVSTLELGDSALYLCASSRGQGGSYNEQFFGPGTRLTVL.

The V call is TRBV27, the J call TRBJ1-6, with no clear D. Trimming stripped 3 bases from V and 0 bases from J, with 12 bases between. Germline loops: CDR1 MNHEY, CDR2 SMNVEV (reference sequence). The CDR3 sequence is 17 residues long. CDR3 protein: CASSLDYLSSYNSPLHF. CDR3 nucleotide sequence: TGTGCCAGCAGTTTGGACTATTTGAGCTCCTATAATTCACCCCTCCACTTT.